The sequence of this T cell receptor (beta chain) was determined in a study of cytomegalovirus exposure and HLA in healthy donors. Clones were read by immunoSEQ multiplex PCR, and TCRdb kept only the in-frame ones, dropping some. This sample has about 250,000 clones, with about 88% found just once. The length of the CDR3 is 14 residues. Unmatched junction bases numbered 1, after V lost 5 bases and J lost 1 base. Per germline, CDR1 MNHEY and CDR2 SMNVEV (reference sequence). Sample: PBMCs. This sequence was found in a man between 18 and 35 years old in good health and CMV-seropositive. The chain employs TRBV27 and TRBJ2-7, with 11 bases lining up with TRBD2. The chain's CDR3 is CASSGTSGSYEQYF. CDR3 sequence (DNA): TGTGCCAGCAGTGGGACTAGCGGTTCCTACGAGCAGTACTTC.